The 17 T cell receptor beta chains reported below all come from one sample, sequenced in a study of T cells in Graves' hyperthyroidism and ophthalmopathy. Amplified TCR beta CDR3 regions derived from RNA transcripts. Primed by the HTBI set, a first-round RT-PCR was run on the TCR CDR3. TCRdb re-derived calls from the multiplex PCR reads in MiXCR, one entry per CDR3 protein. The sample has 270,000 or so distinct CDR3 sequences, approximately 26% seen once. Sequenced: blood. The receptors here all came from a man aged 35-49 years with Graves' hyperthyroidism that later progressed to Graves' ophthalmopathy.

The rearrangement uses TRBV28 and TRBJ1-2; TRBD1 agrees at 7 bases. Germline V CDR1 and CDR2: MDHEN, SYDVKM. This CDR3 is built from 13 residues. The ends lost 7 bases at V and 8 bases at J; junction bases unmatched: 10. The CDR3 protein is CASTPLQGMGYTF. In DNA, the CDR3 is TGTGCCAGCACCCCACTACAGGGGATGGGCTACACCTTC.

This clonotype was recorded at least ten times. The chain carries TRBV20-1 and TRBJ1-1; unclear D gene. CDR1 and CDR2 from the germline V gene are DFQATT and SNEGSKA (reference sequence). The CDR3 covers 11 residues. Between the trimmed V and J ends, which lost 6 bases and 4 bases, there was a span of 9 bases. Here the CDR3 DNA reads TGCAGTGCAGCGGGTCTCACTGAAGCTTTCTTT. Encoded protein: CSAAGLTEAFF.

This clonotype appeared many times. This rearrangement joins TRBV5-1 to TRBJ2-7; 10 positions agree with TRBD2. The CDR3 runs to 15 residues. V was clipped by 3 bases and J by 6 bases; unmatched bases: 9. Germline CDR1 SGHRS, CDR2 YFSETQ. CDR3 region: CASSSSGSFASEQYF. The CDR3 region has the DNA TGCGCCAGCAGCTCTAGCGGGAGTTTTGCCAGCGAGCAGTACTTC. The complete variable domain, with remaining parts taken from reference TRBV5-1 and TRBJ2-7, reads KAGVTQTPRYLIKTRGQQVTLSCSPISGHRSVSWYQQTPGQGLQFLFEYFSETQRNKGNFPGRFSGRQFSNSRSEMNVSTLELGDSALYLCASSSSGSFASEQYFGPGTRLTVT.

The V and J genes are TRBV6-1 and TRBJ2-2, with 7 bases that match TRBD2. The CDR3 consists of 15 residues. Germline V gives CDR1 MNHNS, CDR2 SASEGT. Trimming took 5 bases from V and 5 from J; bases not matched to a gene: 8. The CDR3 region is CASSRVGEGTGELFF. In DNA form, the CDR3 reads TGTGCCAGCAGTCGGGTGGGGGAGGGTACCGGGGAGCTGTTTTTT.

This clonotype has a count of ten or more. The V gene is TRBV10-3, the J gene TRBJ2-7, with D perhaps matching TRBD2 (6 bases). This CDR3 is 14 amino acids long. V was shortened by 2 bases and J by 2 bases, with 10 bases between the two germline ends. The germline V gene has CDR1 ENHRY and CDR2 SYGVKD. The CDR3 here is CAISESGLTYEQYF. DNA of the CDR3: TGTGCCATCAGTGAGAGCGGACTAACCTACGAGCAGTACTTC.

The table lists this clonotype with many counts. The rearrangement uses TRBV20-1 and TRBJ1-2; 12 bases align to TRBD1. With 6 bases clipped from V and 4 bases from J, the junction kept 9 bases outside the gene matches. CDR3 length equals 15 residues. Germline CDR1 reads DFQATT; CDR2 reads SNEGSKA (reference sequence). The CDR3 reads CSARDRGRVGYGYTF. CDR3 nucleotides: TGCAGTGCCCGGGACAGGGGGCGTGTAGGCTATGGCTACACCTTC.

This clonotype has at least ten counts. This chain joins TRBV12-3 or TRBV12-4 and TRBJ1-5, with a possible D match to TRBD1 (6 bases). This CDR3 comprises 13 residues. Between the trimmed V and J ends, which lost 6 bases and 4 bases, there was a span of 10 bases. CDR3 region: CASRNTGNQPQHF. Here the CDR3 DNA reads TGTGCCAGCAGGAACACAGGGAATCAGCCCCAGCATTTT.

This clonotype occurred many times. V usage is TRBV30 and J usage is TRBJ1-3; D is unclear. The V end lost 3 bases, the J end lost 0 bases, and 9 bases lay between the germline ends. CDR1 is GTSNPN and CDR2 is SVGIG in the germline V gene (reference sequence). The CDR3 has 14 amino acids. In nucleotides, the CDR3 is TGTGCCTGGAGAGGCGGCAACTCTGGAAACACCATATATTTT. Residues: CAWRGGNSGNTIYF.

This clonotype was picked up many times. In nucleotides, the CDR3 is TGTGCCAGCAGTTCCGTCACCGGGGAGCTGTTTTTT. Translating gives CASSSVTGELFF. The V and J genes are TRBV6-5 and TRBJ2-2; D gene unclear. The CDR3 is made up of 12 amino acids. The V and J ends lost 4 bases and 4 bases respectively, with 4 bases between them. Germline V gene data show CDR1 as MNHEY and CDR2 as SVGAGI.

The chain recombines TRBV20-1 with TRBJ2-5; D might be TRBD1 (5 bases). Germline V gene lookup returns CDR1 DFQATT and CDR2 SNEGSKA (reference sequence). Between the trimmed V and J ends, which lost 0 bases and 3 bases, there was a span of 14 bases. This CDR3 has 15 amino acids. In DNA form, the CDR3 reads TGCAGTGCTAGAGATCTGGGGCGCGGAGAAGAGACCCAGTACTTC. Its protein product is CSARDLGRGEETQYF.

This clonotype was counted ten times or more. The junction departs from the called germline gene at one end, perhaps through a read error. The J gene is TRBJ1-2, the V gene TRBV30; D is uncertain. The CDR3 is 11 residues long. The germline V gene encodes CDR1 GTSNPN and CDR2 SVGIG (reference sequence). CDR3: CAGRGGRGYTF. CDR3 DNA: TGTGCCGGGAGAGGAGGGCGAGGCTACACCTTC.

This clonotype was picked up many times. The V and J genes are TRBV24-1 and TRBJ2-5, with 7 bases fitting TRBD1. The CDR3 totals 14 residues. Germline loops: CDR1 KGHDR, CDR2 SFDVKD. V was clipped by 4 bases and J by 3 bases; unmatched bases: 4. CDR3 residues: CATSDPTGKETQYF. In DNA, the CDR3 is TGTGCCACCAGTGACCCGACAGGGAAAGAGACCCAGTACTTC.

The genes are TRBV11-2 and TRBJ1-2; no reliable D call. CDR3 length: 16 amino acids. Trimming took 2 bases from V and 7 from J, leaving 20 bases between them. The germline V gene has CDR1 SGHAT and CDR2 FQNNGV. The CDR3, as DNA: TGTGCCAGCAGCTTAAATATCATCGGTCGCCTCGGTGGCTACACCTTC. This encodes CASSLNIIGRLGGYTF.

This clonotype came up a few times. The chain employs TRBV14 and TRBJ2-5; D is perhaps TRBD1 or TRBD2 (6 bases each). The length of the CDR3 is 14 residues. Trimming pared 4 bases from V and 5 bases from J, leaving 14 bases between. Looked up from germline, CDR1 is SGHDN and CDR2 is FVKESK. The CDR3: CASSPLGGGETQYF. DNA for the CDR3: TGTGCCAGCAGCCCCCTTGGAGGGGGGGAGACCCAGTACTTC.

This clonotype was counted many times. The chain links TRBV19 to TRBJ2-5; D is ambiguous. Germline V gene sequence: CDR1 LNHDA, CDR2 SQIVND (reference sequence). The V end was cut by 1 base, the J end by 1 base, with 4 bases between. The length of the CDR3 is 13 residues. The CDR3 coding sequence is TGTGCCAGTAGTATAGTCATCCAAGAGACCCAGTACTTC. Translation gives CASSIVIQETQYF.

This clonotype occurred once. This chain uses TRBV6-2 or TRBV6-3 with TRBJ2-7; 7 nucleotides align to TRBD1. V lost 2 bases to trimming and J lost 1 base; unmatched junction nucleotides: 5. The CDR3 covers 15 residues. CDR1 MNHEY and CDR2 SVGEGT come from the germline V gene. The CDR3 DNA sequence: TGTGCCAGCAGTTACGGGACAGTCTTTTCCTACGAGCAGTACTTC. Translation: CASSYGTVFSYEQYF.

The sample holds many counts of this clonotype. CDR3 protein: CASSFRPLGGEFYEQYF. As DNA, the CDR3 is TGTGCCAGCAGTTTCCGCCCACTAGGGGGAGAATTCTACGAGCAGTACTTC. The chain employs TRBV6-2 or TRBV6-3 and TRBJ2-7, with D perhaps TRBD1 (6 bases). The germline CDR1 and CDR2 sequences are MNHEY and SVGEGT. CDR3 length: 17 residues. V lost 4 bases, J lost 3 bases, and 22 bases lay in between.